The next 22 T cell receptor beta chains were all read from a single sample in a study of blood T cell repertoires in COVID-19. The protocol was immunoSEQ multiplex PCR, while the TCRdb copy is restricted to in-frame clones and leaves out a portion. Of 400,000 to 550,000 clones in the sample, about 85% were seen once. The sequenced material came from PBMCs or T cells enriched from blood (not recorded which). All receptors come from a woman between 18 and 29 years old with acute COVID-19.

The CDR3 DNA sequence: TGCGCCAGTACCCGCTTGGGGGCGGAACTCACAGATACGCAGTATTTT. This sequence encodes CASTRLGAELTDTQYF. This chain uses TRBV5-1 with TRBJ2-3; a possible D gene is TRBD1 (6 bases). This CDR3 is built from 16 residues. V lost 8 bases and J 2 bases, leaving 21 bases between the germline ends. Germline V gene lookup returns CDR1 SGHRS and CDR2 YFSETQ. The full variable domain, with the rest looked up from reference TRBV5-1 and TRBJ2-3, is KAGVTQTPRYLIKTRGQQVTLSCSPISGHRSVSWYQQTPGQGLQFLFEYFSETQRNKGNFPGRFSGRQFSNSRSEMNVSTLELGDSALYLCASTRLGAELTDTQYFGPGTRLTVL.

CDR3 protein: CASSQDEAGYNEQFF. CDR3 DNA sequence: TGCGCCAGCAGCCAAGATGAAGCAGGTTACAATGAGCAGTTCTTC. This rearrangement joins TRBV4-1 to TRBJ2-1, with no clear D. The germline CDR1 and CDR2 sequences are MGHRA and YSYEKL. The V and J ends lost 0 bases and 4 bases respectively, with 10 bases between them. CDR3 size: 15 residues.

V is TRBV2 and J is TRBJ1-3, with a tentative D call TRBD1 (5 bases). This CDR3 is built from 15 residues. Trimming stripped 3 bases from V and 2 bases from J, with 11 bases between. Germline V lookup: CDR1 SNHLY, CDR2 FYNNEI. The CDR3 protein is CASSDQGLAGNTIYF. The CDR3, as DNA: TGTGCCAGCAGTGACCAGGGCTTAGCTGGAAACACCATATATTTT.

The rearrangement joins TRBV28 to TRBJ1-5, with 7 bases identical to TRBD1. CDR3 size: 17 residues. The V segment lost 4 bases and the J segment 3 bases; nucleotides outside the gene matches: 12. The germline CDR1 and CDR2 sequences are MDHEN and SYDVKM. This CDR3 reads CASSSPDRVRNNQPQHF. The CDR3 DNA sequence: TGTGCCAGCAGTTCCCCCGACAGGGTGAGGAACAATCAGCCCCAGCATTTT.

This clone came up once. The rearrangement joins TRBV7-2 to TRBJ2-7; D is undetermined. The germline CDR1 and CDR2 sequences are SGHTA and FQGNSA. The CDR3 covers 14 residues. V lost 5 bases and J 4 bases, leaving 15 bases between the germline ends. The CDR3 reads CASSPGLAMYEQYF. The DNA for the CDR3 is TGTGCCAGCAGCCCCGGTTTAGCCATGTACGAGCAGTACTTC.

The chain uses TRBV6-5 and TRBJ1-2; possible D gene TRBD1, 6 bases. Per the germline V gene, CDR1 is MNHEY and CDR2 is SVGAGI. The length of the CDR3 is 15 residues. Trimming removed 4 bases at V and 0 bases at J, with 12 bases between. The CDR3 sequence: CASSSGTRTNYGYTF. The CDR3 coding sequence is TGTGCCAGCAGTTCAGGGACAAGAACTAACTATGGCTACACCTTC.

The chain couples TRBV7-8 to TRBJ1-2; D is perhaps TRBD1 (5 bases). This CDR3 is built from 14 residues. The ends were cut back, 5 bases at V and 8 bases at J, with 18 bases in the middle. CDR1 is SGHVS and CDR2 is FQNEAQ in the germline V gene. CDR3 bases: TGTGCCAGCAGCGTTCTTTCGGGGGGTGGAGGCTACACCTTC. Its protein is CASSVLSGGGGYTF.

This chain uses TRBV7-2 with TRBJ1-3; D may be TRBD1 (6 bases). V was pared by 1 base and J by 10 bases, with 8 bases between. The CDR3 runs 12 residues. Germline assignment: CDR1 SGHTA and CDR2 FQGNSA. CDR3 protein: CASSLGGRTIYF. CDR3 coding DNA: TGTGCCAGCAGCTTAGGGGGGCGGACCATATATTTT.

The rearrangement joins TRBV19 to TRBJ1-5; D may be TRBD1 (6 bases). CDR1 LNHDA and CDR2 SQIVND come from the germline V gene (reference sequence). The CDR3 has 20 residues. V was shortened by 5 bases and J by 0 bases, with 26 bases between the two germline ends. Written as DNA, the CDR3 is TGTGCCAGTAGTCATTACCGGGACACCCAGAGGGGGTATAGCAATCAGCCCCAGCATTTT. Translation: CASSHYRDTQRGYSNQPQHF.

This sequence joins TRBV10-1 and TRBJ1-5; 8 bases fit TRBD1. The CDR3 length is 13 residues. With 8 bases clipped from V and 7 bases from J, the junction kept 7 bases outside the gene matches. Per the germline V gene, CDR1 is WNHNN and CDR2 is SYGVQD (reference sequence). The CDR3 spells CASGDRGGQPQHF. CDR3 bases: TGCGCCAGCGGAGACAGGGGTGGACAGCCCCAGCATTTT.

The rearrangement links TRBV13 to TRBJ1-4; TRBD1 is a possible D gene (5 bases). CDR1 is PRHDT, CDR2 FYEKMQ, per germline (reference sequence). Trimming removed 5 bases at V and 8 bases at J, with 9 bases between. The CDR3 is made up of 12 amino acids. CDR3: CASSPRGEKLFF. For the CDR3, the DNA is TGTGCCAGCAGCCCCCGGGGGGAAAAACTGTTTTTT.

This sequence joins TRBV28 and TRBJ1-6; weak D call: TRBD1 (6 bases). Germline CDR1 and CDR2: MDHEN and SYDVKM. The V gene lost 2 bases and the J gene lost 6 bases, with 11 bases spanning the gap. This CDR3 has 15 amino acids. This chain's CDR3 is CASSLPQGSNSPLHF. CDR3 nucleotides: TGTGCCAGCAGTTTACCCCAGGGGAGTAATTCACCCCTCCACTTT.

The J gene is TRBJ1-3, the V gene TRBV19; D gene unclear. Trimming took 9 bases from V and 0 from J, leaving 12 bases between them. CDR1 and CDR2 (germline): LNHDA, SQIVND (reference sequence). CDR3 length equals 14 residues. CDR3 nucleotides: TGTGCCAGCACCCCTATAAACTCTGGAAACACCATATATTTT. This gives the protein CASTPINSGNTIYF.

This chain links TRBV24-1 with TRBJ2-3; weak D call: TRBD1 (5 bases). V was trimmed by 2 bases and J by 2 bases, leaving 10 bases between them. The CDR3 is 15 amino acids. The germline gives CDR1 KGHDR, CDR2 SFDVKD. CDR3 DNA sequence: TGTGCCACCAGTGATTATCAGGGATACACAGATACGCAGTATTTT. Protein product: CATSDYQGYTDTQYF.

The chain employs TRBV5-1 and TRBJ1-1; D possibly corresponds to TRBD1 (5 bases). Germline V CDR1 and CDR2: SGHRS, YFSETQ. The length of the CDR3 is 13 residues. V shed 4 bases and J shed 1 base, with 8 bases lying between them. Here the CDR3 reads CASSEDRNTEAFF. The CDR3 DNA follows: TGCGCCAGCAGCGAAGACAGGAACACTGAAGCTTTCTTT. Full variable domain (missing parts from reference TRBV5-1 and TRBJ1-1): KAGVTQTPRYLIKTRGQQVTLSCSPISGHRSVSWYQQTPGQGLQFLFEYFSETQRNKGNFPGRFSGRQFSNSRSEMNVSTLELGDSALYLCASSEDRNTEAFFGQGTRLTVV.

This chain joins TRBV6-1 and TRBJ2-1; no clear D. This CDR3 has 13 residues. V lost 2 bases to trimming and J lost 9 bases, with 11 bases between them. CDR1 and CDR2 (germline): MNHNS, SASEGT. The CDR3 coding sequence is TGTGCCAGCAGTGAATTCTGGCTTGGTGAGCAGTTCTTC. Translation: CASSEFWLGEQFF.

The genes are TRBV11-2 and TRBJ1-5; 8 positions agree with TRBD1. This CDR3 is built from 16 residues. After removal of 3 bases from V and 6 bases from J, the junction contained 10 bases not matched to a gene. Germline-derived CDR1 and CDR2 are SGHAT and FQNNGV. CDR3 nucleotide sequence: TGTGCCAGCAGCTTGACCTACAGGGGGAAAAGTCAGCCCCAGCATTTT. Amino acid sequence: CASSLTYRGKSQPQHF.

The gene calls are TRBV7-2 and TRBJ1-6, with D unclear. Trimming pared 5 bases from V and 7 bases from J, leaving 15 bases between. Per germline, CDR1 SGHTA and CDR2 FQGNSA. The CDR3 spans 15 residues. CDR3 sequence: CASSKTQVRNSPLHF. For the CDR3, the DNA is TGTGCCAGCAGCAAAACGCAGGTGCGCAATTCACCCCTCCACTTT.

This CDR3 is CASSSIAGGSDTQYF. The CDR3 DNA is TGTGCCAGCAGCTCAATAGCGGGAGGGTCAGATACGCAGTATTTT. The chain links TRBV7-2 to TRBJ2-3; TRBD2 agrees at 11 bases. The trim removed 4 bases at V and 4 bases at J, leaving 4 bases unmatched. The germline CDR1 and CDR2 sequences are SGHTA and FQGNSA. The CDR3 contains 15 residues.

The chain uses TRBV30 and TRBJ2-3, with 8 bases aligning to TRBD2. This CDR3 has 14 residues. CDR1 GTSNPN and CDR2 SVGIG come from the germline V gene (reference sequence). V trimming: 8 bases; J trimming: 1 base; junction bases outside the gene matches: 8. The chain's CDR3 is CAGGFGRGTDTQYF. The CDR3 DNA follows: TGTGCCGGGGGTTTCGGGAGGGGCACAGATACGCAGTATTTT.

The chain combines TRBV7-2 with TRBJ2-5; TRBD2 matches 8 bases. With 1 base clipped from V and 5 bases from J, the junction kept 6 bases outside the gene matches. This CDR3 contains 15 residues. Looked up from germline, CDR1 is SGHTA and CDR2 is FQGNSA. Written as DNA, the CDR3 is TGTGCCAGCAGCTTAGGTGGAGCGGGGGAGGAGACCCAGTACTTC. Amino acid sequence: CASSLGGAGEETQYF. The variable domain in full, with the rest retrieved from reference TRBV7-2 and TRBJ2-5, is GAGVSQSPSNKVTEKGKDVELRCDPISGHTALYWYRQSLGQGLEFLIYFQGNSAPDKSGLPSDRFSAERTGGSVSTLTIQRTQQEDSAVYLCASSLGGAGEETQYFGPGTRLLVL.

The V and J genes are TRBV28 and TRBJ1-5; 7 bases agree with TRBD1. Trimming took 5 bases from V and 0 from J; bases not matched to a gene: 25. CDR3 length equals 22 residues. Germline V lookup: CDR1 MDHEN, CDR2 SYDVKM. CDR3 residues: CASSTRQGFFLRSTDSNQPQHF. The CDR3 DNA is TGTGCCAGCAGTACCCGACAGGGTTTTTTCCTACGCTCCACCGATAGCAATCAGCCCCAGCATTTT.